Described below is a single T cell receptor beta chain sequence and its context. Antigen unknown. The PCR had 60 Vbeta and 13 Jbeta primers. TCRdb keeps only in-frame clones here, not all; method: immunoSEQ multiplex PCR. The data show under 200,000 clones, with over 70% seen just once and 2.5% to 3.5% held by the top ten. These data come from a study of cytomegalovirus exposure and HLA in healthy donors. General observations from the study: Analyses of presence and absence presupposed an approximately uniform sequencing depth across donors. Links to common viral pathogens appeared, in a later analysis, for several of the most significant clusters. One cluster of highly shared sequence variants probably arose as a sequencing artifact.

Germline CDR1 and CDR2: SNHLY and FYNNEI. The CDR3 spans 13 residues. V lost 7 bases, J lost 9 bases, and 9 bases stayed unmatched. Specimen: PBMCs. V and J are TRBV2 and TRBJ1-2; 9 bases are a match to TRBD1. The sequence was collected from a woman in her forties or fifties in good health and CMV-seropositive. DNA for the CDR3: TGTGCCAGCATTATCACAGGGGGCTCGAGCTACACCTTC. This encodes CASIITGGSSYTF.